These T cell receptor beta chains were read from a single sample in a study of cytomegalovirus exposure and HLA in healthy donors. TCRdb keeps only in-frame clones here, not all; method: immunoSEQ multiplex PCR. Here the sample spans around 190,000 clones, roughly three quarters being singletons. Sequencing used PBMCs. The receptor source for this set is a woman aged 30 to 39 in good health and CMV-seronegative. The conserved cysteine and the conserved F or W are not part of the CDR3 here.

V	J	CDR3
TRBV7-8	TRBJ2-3	ASSFLGQTNTDTQY
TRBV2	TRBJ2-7	AGSGFRIYEQY
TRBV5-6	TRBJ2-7	ASSLGGPGPVGEQY
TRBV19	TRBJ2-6	ASSMGRDRVAGANVLT
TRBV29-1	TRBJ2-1	SSQGVSYNEQF
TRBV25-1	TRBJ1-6	ASSGGGQVASPLH
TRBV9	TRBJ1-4	ASSGENEKLF
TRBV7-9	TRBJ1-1	ASTLPSDTEAF
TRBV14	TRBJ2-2	ASSQDRQVNTGELF
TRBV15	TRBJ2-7	ATSRDLAGVGYEQY
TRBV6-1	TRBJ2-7	ASSSYRDEQY
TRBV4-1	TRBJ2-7	ASSLLAGPQQAHYEQY
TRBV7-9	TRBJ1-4	ASSLSGSDEKLF
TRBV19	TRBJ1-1	ASGPTASGTEAF
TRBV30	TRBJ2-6	AWGRDSHVSGANVLT
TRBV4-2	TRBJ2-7	ASSQLIRGASYEQY
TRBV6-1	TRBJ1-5	ASSAVTGSNQPQH
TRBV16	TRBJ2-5	ASSPQGRLLWATQY
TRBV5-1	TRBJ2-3	ASSSRVSGGANTDTQY
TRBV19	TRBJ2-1	ASSMGTSGIYEQF
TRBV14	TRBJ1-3	ASSQVRTGADTIY
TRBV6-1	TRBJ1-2	ASSEHTHGGRGYT
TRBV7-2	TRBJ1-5	ASSLGGRAGQPQH
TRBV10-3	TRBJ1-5	ATAGQTDQPQH
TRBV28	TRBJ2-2	ASQRVPNTGELF
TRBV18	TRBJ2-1	ASSPPGTSGRDEQF
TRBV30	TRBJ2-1	AWKTSGINEQF
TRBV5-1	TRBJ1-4	ASSLQRATNEKLF
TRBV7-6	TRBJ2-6	ASSLVNSGANVLT
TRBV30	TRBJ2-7	AWSVARGKQY
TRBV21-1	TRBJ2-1	ASSKWEAGGRVEQF
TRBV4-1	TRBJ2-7	ASSQDNSGRGYEQY
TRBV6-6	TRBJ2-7	ASRIWDSAYEQY
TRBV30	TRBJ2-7	AWSARGPYEQY
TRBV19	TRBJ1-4	ASSMGRVREKLF
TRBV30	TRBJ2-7	AWKWGQHSYEQY
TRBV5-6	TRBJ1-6	ASSSFGGGKNNSPLH
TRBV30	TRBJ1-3	AWSPPKGVTGNTIY
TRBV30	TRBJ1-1	ARWRVESEAF
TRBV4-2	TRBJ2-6	ASSQATSGGLSGANVLT
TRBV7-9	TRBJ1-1	ALGEGAYTLMPEAF
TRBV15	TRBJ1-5	ATSRDRGNQPQH
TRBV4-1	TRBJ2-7	ASSQSDRPYEQY
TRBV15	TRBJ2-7	ATTGDRREQY
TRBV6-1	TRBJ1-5	ASSEEGGHQPQH
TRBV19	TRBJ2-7	ASSPGGSRTYEQY
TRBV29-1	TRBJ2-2	SVLVSGGNTGELF
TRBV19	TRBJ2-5	ASSRQGAYQETQY
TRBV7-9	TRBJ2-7	ASSVAGRQGSSYEQY
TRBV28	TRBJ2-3	ASSILTDTQY
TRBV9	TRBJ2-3	ATQRDTTDTQY
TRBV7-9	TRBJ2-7	ASSNEADYEQY
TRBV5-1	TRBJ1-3	ASSTTGDGNTIY
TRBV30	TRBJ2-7	ACPSRGTGVPYEQY
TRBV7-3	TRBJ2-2	ASSPLGAGEELF
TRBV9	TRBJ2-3	ASSVGQGQSTDTQY
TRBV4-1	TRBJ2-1	ASSGGVSYNEQF